A single sample is the source of the 21 T cell receptor beta chains below, sequenced in a study of blood T cell repertoires in COVID-19. Sequencing used immunoSEQ multiplex PCR; TCRdb keeps in-frame clones, though not all of them. The profile shows 310,000 or so clones, approximately 86% of them singletons. The specimen was peripheral blood. Receptors originate from a man aged 70-80 years with acute or convalescent COVID-19.

The chain uses TRBV9 and TRBJ2-1; 12 bases agree with TRBD2. In germline, CDR1 is SGDLS, CDR2 YYNGEE. V dropped 2 bases and J dropped 3; count of bases not matched to a gene: 6. CDR3 length equals 17 residues. DNA for the CDR3: TGTGCCAGCAGCGTGGGACTAGCGGGTGGCATCTACAATGAGCAGTTCTTC. This gives the protein CASSVGLAGGIYNEQFF.

The chain recombines TRBV29-1 with TRBJ1-3; 9 bases are shared with TRBD1. This CDR3 has 17 amino acids. The germline V gene encodes CDR1 SQVTM and CDR2 ANQGSEA. With 6 bases clipped from V and 4 bases from J, the junction kept 16 bases outside the gene matches. The chain's CDR3 is CSVADRGDFSSGNTIYF. CDR3 DNA sequence: TGCAGCGTGGCCGACAGGGGGGACTTCTCATCCGGAAACACCATATATTTT.

The chain joins TRBV7-2 to TRBJ1-2; perhaps TRBD1 as D (5 bases). V was clipped by 1 base and J by 5 bases, with 17 bases between them. Germline-derived CDR1 and CDR2 are SGHTA and FQGNSA. The CDR3 has 16 amino acids. DNA of the CDR3: TGTGCCAGCAGCTTAGAATGGACACCCTCGCGGTATGGCTACACCTTC. This encodes CASSLEWTPSRYGYTF.

The chain combines TRBV6-6 with TRBJ2-3; the match to TRBD1 covers 9 bases. CDR3 size: 15 residues. V lost 5 bases, J lost 1 base, and 4 bases stayed unmatched. The germline V gene has CDR1 MNHNY and CDR2 SVGAGI (reference sequence). CDR3 DNA sequence: TGTGCCAGCAGTGACCGGGACAGGGGCACAGATACGCAGTATTTT. It is translated as CASSDRDRGTDTQYF.

The chain recombines TRBV2 with TRBJ2-2, with 10 nucleotides matching TRBD1. The V segment lost 7 bases and the J segment 6 bases; nucleotides outside the gene matches: 5. Germline CDR1 is SNHLY and CDR2 is FYNNEI. The CDR3 totals 14 residues. The CDR3 region has the DNA TGTGCCAGCATTGGACAGGGGGGTGCCGGGGAGCTGTTTTTT. It specifies CASIGQGGAGELFF.

This clone was counted between two and nine times. The chain recombines TRBV2 with TRBJ2-3; TRBD2 aligns across 7 bases. This CDR3 contains 12 residues. Germline V gene lookup returns CDR1 SNHLY and CDR2 FYNNEI. J was trimmed by 6 bases and V by 5 bases; bases with no gene match: 2. CDR3 nucleotides: TGTGCCAGCAGTATACTAGCGGATACGCAGTATTTT. This codes for CASSILADTQYF.

The chain joins TRBV14 to TRBJ1-4; TRBD1 is a possible D gene (5 bases). Per germline, CDR1 SGHDN and CDR2 FVKESK. The CDR3 loop spans 15 amino acids. With 4 bases removed from V and 4 bases from J, the gap between germline ends came to 13 bases. The CDR3 DNA follows: TGTGCCAGCAGCCCCCGGACAACATATAATGAAAAACTGTTTTTT. Residues: CASSPRTTYNEKLFF.

A remark on this clone: Other DNA variants within this sample encode the same CDR3. This rearrangement joins TRBV5-1 to TRBJ2-5; TRBD2 might be the D (5 bases). Per germline, CDR1 SGHRS and CDR2 YFSETQ. The V gene lost 0 bases and the J gene lost 5 bases, with 8 bases spanning the gap. This CDR3 comprises 13 residues. The CDR3 reads CASSLGGGETQYF. CDR3 in DNA: TGCGCCAGCAGCTTGGGTGGCGGGGAGACCCAGTACTTC. The full variable domain, rest sourced from reference TRBV5-1 and TRBJ2-5, is KAGVTQTPRYLIKTRGQQVTLSCSPISGHRSVSWYQQTPGQGLQFLFEYFSETQRNKGNFPGRFSGRQFSNSRSEMNVSTLELGDSALYLCASSLGGGETQYFGPGTRLLVL.

The chain is built from TRBV28 and TRBJ1-4; 7 nucleotides match TRBD1. The CDR3 covers 16 residues. Germline V lookup: CDR1 MDHEN, CDR2 SYDVKM. V shed 4 bases, J shed 12 bases, and the junction held 17 bases outside the gene matches. The CDR3: CASSSERGPGPSQLFF. CDR3 in DNA: TGTGCCAGCAGTTCCGAAAGGGGGCCCGGGCCGAGCCAACTGTTTTTT.

The V and J genes are TRBV3-1 (or the pseudogene TRBV3-2) and TRBJ1-1; D might be TRBD1 (5 bases). The V gene lost 2 bases and the J gene lost 6 bases, with 13 bases spanning the gap. The CDR3 length is 14 residues. Germline lookup yields CDR1 LGHDT and CDR2 YNNKEL (reference sequence). CDR3 DNA: TGTGCCAGCAGCCAATTTGGCGGGGACGCTGAAGCTTTCTTT. Protein product: CASSQFGGDAEAFF.

V gene TRBV9 combines with J gene TRBJ2-3; 10 positions match TRBD2. Trimming took 0 bases from V and 3 from J; bases not matched to a gene: 7. There are 17 residues in the CDR3. The germline V gene encodes CDR1 SGDLS and CDR2 YYNGEE. The CDR3 region is CASSVVPSGSGTDTQYF. CDR3 bases: TGTGCCAGCAGCGTAGTTCCTAGCGGGAGTGGGACAGATACGCAGTATTTT.

The CDR3 coding sequence is TGTGCCAGTAGTCCCAGGACAGGGGTCCTCAATCAGCCCCAGCATTTT. Protein: CASSPRTGVLNQPQHF. This sequence joins TRBV19 and TRBJ1-5; 9 nucleotides line up with TRBD1. After removal of 5 bases from V and 3 bases from J, the junction contained 8 bases not matched to a gene. The CDR3 totals 16 residues. Germline CDR1 LNHDA, CDR2 SQIVND (reference sequence).

The CDR3 loop is CASSQDLKGSNYGYTF. The CDR3 DNA is TGTGCCAGCAGCCAAGATTTAAAGGGGTCTAACTATGGCTACACCTTC. This chain links TRBV4-2 with TRBJ1-2; a possible D gene is TRBD1 (5 bases). The V and J ends lost 0 bases and 0 bases respectively, with 11 bases between them. The CDR3 contains 16 residues. Germline V gene data show CDR1 as LGHNA and CDR2 as YNFKEQ.

V usage is TRBV7-2 and J usage is TRBJ1-5; D is unresolved. The CDR3 has 15 residues. Trimming stripped 1 base from V and 4 bases from J, with 11 bases between. Germline V gene data show CDR1 as SGHTA and CDR2 as FQGNSA. The CDR3 protein is CASSLGLAKNQPQHF. CDR3 nucleotide sequence: TGTGCCAGCAGCTTAGGTCTGGCAAAGAATCAGCCCCAGCATTTT.

V and J are TRBV6-2 or TRBV6-3 and TRBJ2-2, with D uncertain. V was trimmed by 0 bases and J by 4 bases, leaving 12 bases between them. The CDR3 spans 16 residues. Germline CDR1 MNHEY, CDR2 SVGEGT. The CDR3 sequence: CASSYSILTVTGELFF. The CDR3 nucleotides are TGTGCCAGCAGTTACTCGATTTTAACAGTCACCGGGGAGCTGTTTTTT.

This clone was found a few times. The chain is built from TRBV7-8 and TRBJ2-2, with 7 bases fitting TRBD1. V trimming: 1 base; J trimming: 4 bases; junction bases outside the gene matches: 6. This CDR3 has 16 residues. Germline lookup yields CDR1 SGHVS and CDR2 FQNEAQ. The CDR3 coding sequence is TGTGCCAGCAGCTTAGGACCAGGACAGGTCACCGGGGAGCTGTTTTTT. Its translation is CASSLGPGQVTGELFF.

The chain carries TRBV5-1 and TRBJ1-2; D ambiguous. V lost 0 bases and J 4 bases, leaving 10 bases between the germline ends. The CDR3 extends over 14 amino acids. CDR1 is SGHRS and CDR2 is YFSETQ in the germline V gene. The CDR3 here is CASSLGAARYGYTF. The CDR3 bases are TGCGCCAGCAGCTTGGGGGCAGCCCGCTATGGCTACACCTTC. Full variable domain (outside the CDR3, taken from reference TRBV5-1 and TRBJ1-2): KAGVTQTPRYLIKTRGQQVTLSCSPISGHRSVSWYQQTPGQGLQFLFEYFSETQRNKGNFPGRFSGRQFSNSRSEMNVSTLELGDSALYLCASSLGAARYGYTFGSGTRLTVV.

The rearrangement links TRBV13 to TRBJ2-1; 8 bases align to TRBD2. This CDR3 is built from 14 residues. Looked up from germline, CDR1 is PRHDT and CDR2 is FYEKMQ (reference sequence). V was pared by 1 base and J by 9 bases, with 5 bases of the junction left unmatched. In DNA, the CDR3 is TGTGCCAGCAGCTTAGTTCAGCGGGGGAGTGAGCAGTTCTTC. Translation: CASSLVQRGSEQFF.

This clone was seen more than once but under ten times. The chain carries TRBV12-3 or TRBV12-4 and TRBJ2-5; D possibly corresponds to TRBD1 (5 bases). There are 13 residues in the CDR3. The V gene lost 5 bases and the J gene lost 5 bases, with 12 bases spanning the gap. The CDR3 is CASSETVPETQYF. Written as DNA, the CDR3 is TGTGCCAGCAGTGAGACAGTACCGGAGACCCAGTACTTC.

V gene TRBV18 combines with J gene TRBJ2-3; possible D gene TRBD2, 6 bases. Trimming shortened V by 2 bases and J by 8 bases, and 14 bases separated the two germline ends. The germline V gene encodes CDR1 KGHSH and CDR2 LQKENI. The CDR3 contains 14 residues. The CDR3 here is CASSPSGGRGTQYF. CDR3 bases: TGTGCCAGCTCACCATCCGGGGGTAGGGGTACGCAGTATTTT.

The chain uses TRBV28 and TRBJ2-7; D may be TRBD1 (6 bases). V was shortened by 3 bases and J by 3 bases, with 18 bases between the two germline ends. Germline CDR1 MDHEN, CDR2 SYDVKM. This CDR3 has 16 amino acids. CDR3 in amino acids: CASSLVEDSPHYEQYF. The CDR3, as DNA: TGTGCCAGCAGTTTGGTAGAGGACAGTCCCCACTACGAGCAGTACTTC.